This entry features one TCR beta chain sequence. Germline V gene data show CDR1 as SQVTM and CDR2 as ANQGSEA. The CDR3 is 11 residues long. Trimming cost V 1 base and J 5 bases, with 2 bases left between them. It was with random hexamers that 0.5 to 1 ug RNA was reverse transcribed. TCRdb re-called the immunoSEQ multiplex PCR reads with MiXCR, one entry per CDR3 protein. The sample has over 150,000 distinct CDR3 sequences; roughly 96% are singletons. The sample originates from a study of CD8 T cells in Susac syndrome. V and J are TRBV29-1 and TRBJ2-2; no definite D call. The TCR sequence derives from a human donor with multiple sclerosis. Material: CD4+ T cells from PBMCs. The chain's CDR3 is CSVEGTGELFF. The CDR3 DNA is TGCAGCGTTGAAGGGACCGGGGAGCTGTTTTTT.